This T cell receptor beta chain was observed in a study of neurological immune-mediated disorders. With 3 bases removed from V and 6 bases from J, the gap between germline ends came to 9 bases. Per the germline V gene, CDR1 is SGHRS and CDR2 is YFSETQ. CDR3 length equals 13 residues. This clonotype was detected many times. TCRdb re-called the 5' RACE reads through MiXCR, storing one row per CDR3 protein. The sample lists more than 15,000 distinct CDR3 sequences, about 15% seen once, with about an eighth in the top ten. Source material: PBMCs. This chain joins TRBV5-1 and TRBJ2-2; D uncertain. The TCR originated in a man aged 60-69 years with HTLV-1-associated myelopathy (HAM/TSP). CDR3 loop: CASSSDAAGELFF. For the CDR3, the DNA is TGCGCCAGCAGCTCGGATGCGGCCGGGGAGCTGTTTTTT. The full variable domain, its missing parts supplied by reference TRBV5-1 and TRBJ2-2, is KAGVTQTPRYLIKTRGQQVTLSCSPISGHRSVSWYQQTPGQGLQFLFEYFSETQRNKGNFPGRFSGRQFSNSRSEMNVSTLELGDSALYLCASSSDAAGELFFGEGSRLTVL.